This entry lists 20 T cell receptor beta chains sequenced from one sample in a study of T cell responses to AZD1222 COVID-19 vaccine. Only in-frame clones appear in the TCRdb table, and some are missing; sequencing was by immunoSEQ multiplex PCR. This table holds 95,000 to 100,000 clones, about 90% found once. The sequences come from peripheral blood, collected 28 days after the second AZD1222 dose. The receptors stem from an adult who received the AZD1222 COVID-19 vaccine.

V gene TRBV2 combines with J gene TRBJ2-1; D gene ambiguous. V was pared by 0 bases and J by 0 bases, with 12 bases between. Germline V gene sequence: CDR1 SNHLY, CDR2 FYNNEI. The CDR3 is 17 residues long. The CDR3 loop reads CASSEALTASSYNEQFF. CDR3 nucleotides: TGTGCCAGCAGTGAAGCGCTTACAGCAAGCTCCTACAATGAGCAGTTCTTC.

The V gene is TRBV5-4, the J gene TRBJ1-2; D is perhaps TRBD1 (5 bases). Germline V gene sequence: CDR1 SGHNT, CDR2 YYREEE (reference sequence). This CDR3 contains 15 residues. The V end was cut by 0 bases, the J end by 2 bases, with 11 bases between. In nucleotides, the CDR3 is TGTGCCAGCAGCTTGGATGGGGCAGTCAACTATGGCTACACCTTC. It codes for CASSLDGAVNYGYTF.

The chain has TRBV18 and TRBJ1-2; tentatively, D is TRBD1 (5 bases). Trimming left V 4 bases short and J 0 bases short, with 12 bases between. Germline CDR1 and CDR2: KGHSH and LQKENI. The CDR3 totals 15 residues. The CDR3 loop reads CASSHETVTNYGYTF. The DNA of the CDR3 is TGTGCCAGCTCACATGAGACAGTTACTAACTATGGCTACACCTTC.

The genes are TRBV6-5 and TRBJ2-1, with 7 bases identical to TRBD1. Germline values: CDR1 MNHEY, CDR2 SVGAGI. V lost 8 bases to trimming and J lost 0 bases; unmatched junction nucleotides: 4. The CDR3 loop spans 14 amino acids. The CDR3 sequence: CASHRGSSYNEQFF. In DNA form, the CDR3 reads TGTGCCAGCCACAGGGGTAGCTCCTACAATGAGCAGTTCTTC.

The DNA for the CDR3 is TGTGCCAGCAGCCTAGAATACAACACCGGGGAGCTGTTTTTT. Its protein product is CASSLEYNTGELFF. This rearrangement joins TRBV7-3 to TRBJ2-2; no firm D call. Trimming pared 5 bases from V and 2 bases from J, leaving 9 bases between. The CDR3 has 14 residues. The V gene's germline CDR1 is SGHTA and CDR2 FQGTGA. Looking up the rest from reference TRBV7-3 and TRBJ2-2 gives the full variable domain: GAGVSQTPSNKVTEKGKYVELRCDPISGHTALYWYRQSLGQGPEFLIYFQGTGAADDSGLPNDRFFAVRPEGSVSTLKIQRTERGDSAVYLCASSLEYNTGELFFGEGSRLTVL.

A few counts support this clone. The chain couples TRBV29-1 to TRBJ2-7, with TRBD2 matching 7 bases. V trimming: 5 bases; J trimming: 3 bases; junction bases outside the gene matches: 4. In germline, CDR1 is SQVTM, CDR2 ANQGSEA. The CDR3 consists of 12 residues. CDR3 in DNA: TGCAGCGTTTGGGCTAGCGGCTACGAGCAGTACTTC. It translates to CSVWASGYEQYF.

The genes are TRBV10-3 and TRBJ2-1, with TRBD1 matching over 7 bases. The ends lost 7 bases at V and 9 bases at J; junction bases unmatched: 12. This CDR3 is built from 14 residues. Germline V gene sequence: CDR1 ENHRY, CDR2 SYGVKD. The CDR3: CAIMGDRVTGEQFF. DNA for the CDR3: TGTGCCATCATGGGCGACAGGGTCACGGGTGAGCAGTTCTTC.

Concerning this clone itself: At one boundary the junction diverges from the germline segment, which might be a read error. The chain has TRBV2 and TRBJ1-5; 7 bases align to TRBD1. Germline-derived CDR1 and CDR2 are SNHLY and FYNNEI. The CDR3 is made up of 13 amino acids. CDR3: CASKGQSNQPQHF. CDR3 nucleotides: TGTGCGAGCAAGGGACAGAGCAATCAGCCCCAGCATTTT.

The chain is built from TRBV7-8 and TRBJ1-2; D perhaps matches TRBD1 (5 bases). CDR3 size: 14 residues. The V end lost 5 bases, the J end lost 2 bases, and 12 bases lay between the germline ends. Germline assignment: CDR1 SGHVS and CDR2 FQNEAQ. In nucleotides, the CDR3 is TGTGCCAGCAGCCAAGGCCAGGGCAACTATGGCTACACCTTC. Translating it yields CASSQGQGNYGYTF.

This chain connects TRBV28 to TRBJ2-7, with D perhaps matching TRBD1 or TRBD2 (5 bases each). With 6 bases removed from V and 7 bases from J, the gap between germline ends came to 16 bases. CDR3 length: 13 residues. Germline CDR1 and CDR2: MDHEN and SYDVKM. The CDR3 nucleotides read TGTGCCAGCAGCCGGGACGGGGTGGGGGAGCAGTACTTC. Protein: CASSRDGVGEQYF.

V gene TRBV4-1 combines with J gene TRBJ2-5; D remains unclear. Trimming removed 0 bases at V and 3 bases at J, with 5 bases between. CDR1 and CDR2 (germline): MGHRA, YSYEKL. CDR3 length: 13 residues. The CDR3 DNA follows: TGCGCCAGCAGCCAAGATAAGGAAGAGACCCAGTACTTC. Amino acids: CASSQDKEETQYF.

The V and J genes are TRBV5-4 and TRBJ2-3, with a weak D call TRBD2 (7 bases). CDR1 and CDR2 from the germline V gene are SGHNT and YYREEE (reference sequence). V was trimmed by 8 bases and J by 6 bases, leaving 25 bases between them. This CDR3 region has 16 residues. CDR3 residues: CASNSKEGGAADTQYF. In DNA form, the CDR3 reads TGTGCCAGTAACAGCAAAGAGGGGGGGGCCGCTGATACGCAGTATTTT. The variable domain in full, with the rest retrieved from reference TRBV5-4 and TRBJ2-3, is ETGVTQSPTHLIKTRGQQVTLRCSSQSGHNTVSWYQQALGQGPQFIFQYYREEENGRGNFPPRFSGLQFPNYSSELNVNALELDDSALYLCASNSKEGGAADTQYFGPGTRLTVL.

The chain carries TRBV5-5 and TRBJ2-5; 8 bases map to TRBD1. The V segment lost 4 bases and the J segment 4 bases; nucleotides outside the gene matches: 9. CDR1 and CDR2 from the germline V gene are SGHKS and YYEKEE (reference sequence). There are 15 residues in the CDR3. CDR3 DNA: TGTGCCAGCAGCCCACCGGGACAGGTGCGAGAGACCCAGTACTTC. Its translation is CASSPPGQVRETQYF.

The V call is TRBV5-4, the J call TRBJ1-3; TRBD1 agrees at 9 bases. The CDR3 is made up of 15 amino acids. The germline CDR1 and CDR2 sequences are SGHNT and YYREEE (reference sequence). The V and J ends lost 2 bases and 6 bases, in that order; junction bases with no gene match: 6. CDR3 in amino acids: CASSFTGGAENTIYF. In DNA form, the CDR3 reads TGTGCCAGCAGCTTCACAGGGGGCGCAGAAAACACCATATATTTT.

The rearrangement links TRBV5-1 to TRBJ2-2; 11 bases align to TRBD2. The J segment lost 0 bases and the V segment lost 3 bases, leaving 7 bases of the junction unmatched. Germline V gives CDR1 SGHRS, CDR2 YFSETQ. CDR3 length: 18 residues. The CDR3 sequence: CASSSETSGAANTGELFF. CDR3 DNA sequence: TGCGCCAGCAGCTCTGAGACTAGCGGGGCCGCGAACACCGGGGAGCTGTTTTTT.

The chain couples TRBV6-5 to TRBJ2-7; 7 nucleotides match TRBD1. The CDR3 is made up of 14 amino acids. J gave up 4 bases and V 5 bases, and 8 bases lay outside the gene matches. Germline CDR1 and CDR2: MNHEY and SVGAGI. CDR3 DNA sequence: TGTGCCAGCAGTCCCGGGACAGCGCGATACGAGCAGTACTTC. This sequence encodes CASSPGTARYEQYF.

The chain links TRBV2 to TRBJ2-1; D is perhaps TRBD2 (5 bases). This CDR3 contains 15 residues. V was clipped by 1 base and J by 9 bases, with 16 bases between them. Germline loops: CDR1 SNHLY, CDR2 FYNNEI. CDR3 loop: CASSEEWLAGGEQFF. The CDR3 region has the DNA TGTGCCAGCAGTGAAGAATGGCTAGCCGGCGGTGAGCAGTTCTTC.

Comment on this clone: Other DNA sequences in the same sample also yield this CDR3. The rearrangement joins TRBV9 to TRBJ2-7; D ambiguous. Trimming cost V 0 bases and J 0 bases, with 7 bases left between them. The CDR3 runs 14 residues. Germline V gives CDR1 SGDLS, CDR2 YYNGEE. CDR3 nucleotide sequence: TGTGCCAGCAGCGTAGGCCCCAGCTCCTACGAGCAGTACTTC. Amino acid sequence: CASSVGPSSYEQYF.

The CDR3 nucleotides read TGTGCCAGCAGCTTTATGTGGGAGGGCCGGGGGGAGCAGTTCTTC. Encoded protein: CASSFMWEGRGEQFF. The gene calls are TRBV5-5 and TRBJ2-1, with TRBD2 identical over 7 bases. The CDR3 contains 15 residues. Unmatched junction bases numbered 12, after V lost 2 bases and J lost 10 bases. Germline CDR1 and CDR2: SGHKS and YYEKEE (reference sequence).

The V and J genes are TRBV21-1 and TRBJ1-4. TRBV21-1 is a pseudogene. This CDR3 has 15 residues. CDR3: CASSKGPGRGEKLFF. The CDR3 DNA follows: TGTGCCAGCAGCAAAGGCCCAGGGCGGGGGGAAAAACTGTTTTTT.